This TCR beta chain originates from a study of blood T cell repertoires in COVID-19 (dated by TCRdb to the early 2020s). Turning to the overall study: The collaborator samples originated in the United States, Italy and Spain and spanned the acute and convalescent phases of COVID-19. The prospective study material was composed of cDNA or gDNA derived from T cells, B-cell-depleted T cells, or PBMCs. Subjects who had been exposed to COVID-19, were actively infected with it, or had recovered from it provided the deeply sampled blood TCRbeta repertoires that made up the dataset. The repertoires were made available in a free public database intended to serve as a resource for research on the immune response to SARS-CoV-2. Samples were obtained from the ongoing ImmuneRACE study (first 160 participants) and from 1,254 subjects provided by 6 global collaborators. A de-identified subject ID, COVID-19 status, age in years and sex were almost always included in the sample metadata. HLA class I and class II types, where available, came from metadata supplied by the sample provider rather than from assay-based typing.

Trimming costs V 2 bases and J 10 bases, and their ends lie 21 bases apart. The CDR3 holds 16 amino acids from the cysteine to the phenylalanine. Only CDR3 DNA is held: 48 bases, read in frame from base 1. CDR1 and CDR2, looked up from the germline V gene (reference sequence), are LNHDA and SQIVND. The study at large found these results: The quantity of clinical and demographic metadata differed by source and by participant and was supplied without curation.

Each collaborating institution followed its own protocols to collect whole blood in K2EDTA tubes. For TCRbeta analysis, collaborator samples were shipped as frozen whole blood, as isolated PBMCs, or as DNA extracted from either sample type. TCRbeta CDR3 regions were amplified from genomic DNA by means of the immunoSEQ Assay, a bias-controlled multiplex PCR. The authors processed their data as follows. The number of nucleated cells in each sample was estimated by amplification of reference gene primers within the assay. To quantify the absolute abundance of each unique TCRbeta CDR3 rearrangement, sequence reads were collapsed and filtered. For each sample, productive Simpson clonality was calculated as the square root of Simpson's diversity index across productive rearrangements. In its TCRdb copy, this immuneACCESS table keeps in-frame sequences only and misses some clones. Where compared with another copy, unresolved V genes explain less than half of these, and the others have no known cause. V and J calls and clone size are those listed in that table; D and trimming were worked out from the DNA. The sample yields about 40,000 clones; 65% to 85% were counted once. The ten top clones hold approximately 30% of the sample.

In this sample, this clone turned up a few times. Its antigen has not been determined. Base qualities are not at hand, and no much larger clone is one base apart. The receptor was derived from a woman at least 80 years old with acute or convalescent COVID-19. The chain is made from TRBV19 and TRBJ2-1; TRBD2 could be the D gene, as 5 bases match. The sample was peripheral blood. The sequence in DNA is TGTGCCAGTAGTATAAGTCAAGGACTCCACTTTAGGGAGCAGTTCTTC. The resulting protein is CASSISQGLHFREQFF.